These 8 T cell receptor beta chains came from one sample sequenced in a study of cytomegalovirus exposure and HLA in healthy donors. Primers included in the PCR were 60 Vbeta and 13 Jbeta primers. The assay was immunoSEQ multiplex PCR, and TCRdb's table has in-frame clones only and misses some. The sample gives tens of thousands of clones, 75% of which show up once; approximately 2.1% is in the top ten. Sequencing was carried out using PBMCs. These receptors all come from a man aged 35-49 years in good health and CMV-seronegative.

The rearrangement joins TRBV7-9 to TRBJ1-1, with D perhaps TRBD1 (6 bases). CDR3 size: 12 residues. Germline V gene lookup returns CDR1 SEHNR and CDR2 FQNEAQ (reference sequence). V was clipped by 7 bases and J by 3 bases, with 9 bases between them. The CDR3 DNA reads as TGTGCCAGCAAACAGGGTCACACTGAAGCTTTCTTT. This codes for CASKQGHTEAFF. Looking up the rest from reference TRBV7-9 and TRBJ1-1 gives the full variable domain: DTGVSQNPRHKITKRGQNVTFRCDPISEHNRLYWYRQTLGQGPEFLTYFQNEAQLEKSRLLSDRFSAERPKGSFSTLEIQRTEQGDSAMYLCASKQGHTEAFFGQGTRLTVV.

The V call is TRBV5-1, the J call TRBJ2-7, with a possible D match to TRBD1 (6 bases). The CDR3 is 15 amino acids. Trimming removed 4 bases from V and 1 base from J, with 15 bases in between. Germline V gene lookup returns CDR1 SGHRS and CDR2 YFSETQ. Here the CDR3 DNA reads TGCGCCAGCAGCACTCTACAGGGTTCGTCCTACGAGCAGTACTTC. Protein product: CASSTLQGSSYEQYF.

Points on this clone: A read error may produce the germline difference seen at one junction end. This sequence joins TRBV7-7 and TRBJ2-5; TRBD2 aligns across 7 bases. From germline, CDR1 is SSHAT and CDR2 FNYEAQ (reference sequence). CDR3 length equals 13 residues. The CDR3 region is CASSMLAEETQYF. The CDR3 DNA sequence: TGTGCTAGCAGCATGCTAGCGGAAGAGACCCAGTACTTC.

The genes are TRBV29-1 and TRBJ1-3; D perhaps matches TRBD1 (5 bases). The CDR3 consists of 13 residues. The germline V and J ends were trimmed by 2 bases and 3 bases, with 8 bases remaining between them. Germline CDR1 reads SQVTM; CDR2 reads ANQGSEA. CDR3 coding DNA: TGCAGCGTTGAAACGGGGGTTGGAAACACCATATATTTT. Translating it yields CSVETGVGNTIYF. Full variable domain (rest looked up from reference TRBV29-1 and TRBJ1-3): SAVISQKPSRDICQRGTSLTIQCQVDSQVTMMFWYRQQPGQSLTLIATANQGSEATYESGFVIDKFPISRPNLTFSTLTVSNMSPEDSSIYLCSVETGVGNTIYFGEGSWLTVV.

The chain's CDR3 is CASSQDETAYQPQHF. In DNA form, the CDR3 reads TGCGCCAGCAGCCAAGATGAGACAGCCTATCAGCCCCAGCATTTT. The V call is TRBV4-1, the J call TRBJ1-5; D perhaps matches TRBD1 (5 bases). Trimming removed 0 bases at V and 5 bases at J, with 11 bases between. CDR3 length: 15 residues. CDR1 and CDR2 from the germline V gene are MGHRA and YSYEKL.

The chain links TRBV6-1 to TRBJ2-7; a weak D match, TRBD1 (6 bases). The CDR3 loop spans 12 amino acids. Trimming left V 9 bases short and J 1 base short, with 10 bases between. Germline CDR1 MNHNS, CDR2 SASEGT. The CDR3 region has the DNA TGTGCCAGTCATAGGGGGTCCTACGAGCAGTACTTC. Residues: CASHRGSYEQYF.

A word on this clone: Its ends do not fully match the called genes, so a read error is possible. The V and J genes are TRBV7-9 and TRBJ1-1, with D perhaps matching TRBD1 (5 bases). This CDR3 comprises 15 residues. The germline V gene encodes CDR1 SEHNR and CDR2 FQNEAQ (reference sequence). CDR3 in DNA: TGTTCCAGCAGCTTAGGGGTGGGGGGAGACACTGAAGCTTTCTTT. This encodes CSSSLGVGGDTEAFF.

This clone was observed once. The CDR3 region is CATSRGRDRDGYTF. The CDR3 DNA reads TGTGCCACCAGCAGGGGACGAGACAGGGACGGCTACACCTTC. V is TRBV15 and J is TRBJ1-2, with 7 bases matching TRBD1. The CDR3 sequence is 14 residues long. Per germline, CDR1 LNHNV and CDR2 YYDKDF (reference sequence). V lost 3 bases to trimming and J lost 8 bases; unmatched junction nucleotides: 9.